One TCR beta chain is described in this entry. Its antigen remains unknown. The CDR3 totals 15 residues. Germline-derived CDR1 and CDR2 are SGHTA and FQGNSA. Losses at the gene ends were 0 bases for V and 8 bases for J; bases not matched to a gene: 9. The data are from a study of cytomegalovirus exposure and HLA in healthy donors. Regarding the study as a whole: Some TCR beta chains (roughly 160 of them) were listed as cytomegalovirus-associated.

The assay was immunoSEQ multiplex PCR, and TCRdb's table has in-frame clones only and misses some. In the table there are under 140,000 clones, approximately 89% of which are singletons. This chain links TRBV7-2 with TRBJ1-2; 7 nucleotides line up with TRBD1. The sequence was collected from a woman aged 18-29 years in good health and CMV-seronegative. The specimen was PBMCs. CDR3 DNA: TGTGCCAGCAGCTTAGCTAGGACAGGTCTACAGGGCTACACCTTC. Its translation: CASSLARTGLQGYTF. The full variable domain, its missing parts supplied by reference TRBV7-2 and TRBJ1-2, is GAGVSQSPSNKVTEKGKDVELRCDPISGHTALYWYRQSLGQGLEFLIYFQGNSAPDKSGLPSDRFSAERTGGSVSTLTIQRTQQEDSAVYLCASSLARTGLQGYTFGSGTRLTVV.